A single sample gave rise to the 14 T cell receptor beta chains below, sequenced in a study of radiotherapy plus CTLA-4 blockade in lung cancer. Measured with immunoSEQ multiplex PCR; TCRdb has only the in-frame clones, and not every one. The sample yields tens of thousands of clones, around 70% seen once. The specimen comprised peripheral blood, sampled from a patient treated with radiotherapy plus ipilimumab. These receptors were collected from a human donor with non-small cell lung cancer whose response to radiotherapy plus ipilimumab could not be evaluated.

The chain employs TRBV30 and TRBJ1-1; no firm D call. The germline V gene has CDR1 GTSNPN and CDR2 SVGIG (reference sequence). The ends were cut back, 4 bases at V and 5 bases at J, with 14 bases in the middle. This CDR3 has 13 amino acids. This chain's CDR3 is CAWNGRYLTEAFF. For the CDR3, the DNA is TGTGCCTGGAATGGGCGCTACTTGACTGAAGCTTTCTTT.

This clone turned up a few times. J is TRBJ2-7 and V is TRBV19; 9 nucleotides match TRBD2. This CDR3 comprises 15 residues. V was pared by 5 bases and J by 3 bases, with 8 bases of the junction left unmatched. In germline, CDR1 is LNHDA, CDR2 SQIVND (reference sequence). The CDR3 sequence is CASSPLAGVNYEQYF. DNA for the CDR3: TGTGCCAGTAGTCCTTTAGCGGGAGTAAACTACGAGCAGTACTTC.

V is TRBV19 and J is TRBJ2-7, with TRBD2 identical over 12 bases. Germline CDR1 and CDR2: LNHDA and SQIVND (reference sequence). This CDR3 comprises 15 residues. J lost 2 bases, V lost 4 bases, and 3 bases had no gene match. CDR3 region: CASSTLAGGPYEQYF. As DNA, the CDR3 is TGTGCCAGTAGTACTCTAGCGGGAGGGCCCTACGAGCAGTACTTC.

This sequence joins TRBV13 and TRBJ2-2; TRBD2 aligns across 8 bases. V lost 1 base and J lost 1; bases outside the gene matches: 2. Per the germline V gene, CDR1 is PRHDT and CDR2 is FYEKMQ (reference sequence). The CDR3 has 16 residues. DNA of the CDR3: TGTGCCAGCAGCTTAGAACTAGCGGTGAACACCGGGGAGCTGTTTTTT. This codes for CASSLELAVNTGELFF. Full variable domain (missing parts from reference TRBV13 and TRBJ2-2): AAGVIQSPRHLIKEKRETATLKCYPIPRHDTVYWYQQGPGQDPQFLISFYEKMQSDKGSIPDRFSAQQFSDYHSELNMSSLELGDSALYFCASSLELAVNTGELFFGEGSRLTVL.

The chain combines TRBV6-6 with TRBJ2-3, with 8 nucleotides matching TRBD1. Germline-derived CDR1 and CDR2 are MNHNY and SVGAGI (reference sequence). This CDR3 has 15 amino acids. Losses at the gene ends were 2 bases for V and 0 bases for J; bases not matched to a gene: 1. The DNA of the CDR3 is TGTGCCAGCAGTTACGGGACAGGTAGCACAGATACGCAGTATTTT. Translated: CASSYGTGSTDTQYF.

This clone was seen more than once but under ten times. The CDR3 reads CASSQVAGTWDGYTF. In DNA, the CDR3 is TGTGCCAGCAGCCAAGTAGCCGGGACATGGGATGGCTACACCTTC. The V gene is TRBV14, the J gene TRBJ1-2, with D tentatively TRBD1 (6 bases). V lost 1 base and J 6 bases, leaving 15 bases between the germline ends. The CDR3 spans 15 residues. Germline CDR1 SGHDN, CDR2 FVKESK.

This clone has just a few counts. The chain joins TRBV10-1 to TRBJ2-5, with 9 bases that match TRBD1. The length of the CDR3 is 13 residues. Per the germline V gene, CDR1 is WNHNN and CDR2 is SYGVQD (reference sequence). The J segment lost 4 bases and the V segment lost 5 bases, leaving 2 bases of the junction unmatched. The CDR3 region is CASSRQGGETQYF. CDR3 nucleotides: TGCGCCAGCAGTCGACAGGGGGGAGAGACCCAGTACTTC.

The chain's CDR3 is CASSYRDRGQETQYF. The CDR3 DNA follows: TGTGCCAGCAGTTACCGGGACAGGGGACAAGAGACCCAGTACTTC. The chain is built from TRBV6-5 and TRBJ2-5; TRBD1 agrees at 10 bases. The germline CDR1 and CDR2 sequences are MNHEY and SVGAGI. This CDR3 is built from 15 residues. J gave up 2 bases and V 2 bases, and 2 bases lay outside the gene matches.

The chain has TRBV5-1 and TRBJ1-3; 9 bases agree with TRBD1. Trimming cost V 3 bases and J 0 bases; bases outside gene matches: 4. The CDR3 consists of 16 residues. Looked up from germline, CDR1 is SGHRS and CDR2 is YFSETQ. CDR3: CASSSTGGFSGNTIYF. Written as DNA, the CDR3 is TGCGCCAGCAGCTCGACAGGGGGATTCTCTGGAAACACCATATATTTT. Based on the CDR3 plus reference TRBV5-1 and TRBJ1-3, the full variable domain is KAGVTQTPRYLIKTRGQQVTLSCSPISGHRSVSWYQQTPGQGLQFLFEYFSETQRNKGNFPGRFSGRQFSNSRSEMNVSTLELGDSALYLCASSSTGGFSGNTIYFGEGSWLTVV.

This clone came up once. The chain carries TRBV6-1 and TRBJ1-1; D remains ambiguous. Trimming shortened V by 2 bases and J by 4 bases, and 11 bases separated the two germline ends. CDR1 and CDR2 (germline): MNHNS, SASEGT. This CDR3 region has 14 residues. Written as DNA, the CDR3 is TGTGCCAGCAGTGAAAACGGGGTAATCACTGAAGCTTTCTTT. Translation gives CASSENGVITEAFF.

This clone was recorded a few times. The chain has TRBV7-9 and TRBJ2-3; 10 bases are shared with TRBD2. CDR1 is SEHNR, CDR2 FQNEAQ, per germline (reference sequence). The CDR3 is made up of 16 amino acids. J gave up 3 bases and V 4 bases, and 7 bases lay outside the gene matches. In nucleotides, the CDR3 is TGTGCCAGCAGCTCGCCCGGACTAGCGGAGACAGATACGCAGTATTTT. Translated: CASSSPGLAETDTQYF. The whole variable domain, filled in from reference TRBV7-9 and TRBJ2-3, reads DTGVSQNPRHKITKRGQNVTFRCDPISEHNRLYWYRQTLGQGPEFLTYFQNEAQLEKSRLLSDRFSAERPKGSFSTLEIQRTEQGDSAMYLCASSSPGLAETDTQYFGPGTRLTVL.

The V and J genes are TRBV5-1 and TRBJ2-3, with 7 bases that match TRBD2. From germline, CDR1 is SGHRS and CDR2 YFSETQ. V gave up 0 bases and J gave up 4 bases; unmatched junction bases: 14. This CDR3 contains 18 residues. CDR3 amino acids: CASSLAGGAGEAPDTQYF. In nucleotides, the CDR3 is TGCGCCAGCAGCTTGGCCGGGGGTGCGGGAGAGGCCCCAGATACGCAGTATTTT.

CDR3 nucleotide sequence: TGTGCCAGCAGTCTCCTTGGGCGCACTGAAGCTTTCTTT. Amino acids: CASSLLGRTEAFF. The rearrangement joins TRBV7-2 to TRBJ1-1, with D unclear. CDR3 length: 13 residues. Germline V gives CDR1 SGHTA, CDR2 FQGNSA. V lost 6 bases and J lost 4, with 12 bases in between.

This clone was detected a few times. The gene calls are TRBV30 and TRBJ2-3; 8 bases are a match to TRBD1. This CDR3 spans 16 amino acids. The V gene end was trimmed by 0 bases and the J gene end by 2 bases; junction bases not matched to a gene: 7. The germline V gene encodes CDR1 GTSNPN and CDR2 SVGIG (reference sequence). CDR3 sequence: CAWSVFWTGNTDTQYF. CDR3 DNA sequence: TGTGCCTGGAGTGTATTCTGGACAGGGAACACAGATACGCAGTATTTT.